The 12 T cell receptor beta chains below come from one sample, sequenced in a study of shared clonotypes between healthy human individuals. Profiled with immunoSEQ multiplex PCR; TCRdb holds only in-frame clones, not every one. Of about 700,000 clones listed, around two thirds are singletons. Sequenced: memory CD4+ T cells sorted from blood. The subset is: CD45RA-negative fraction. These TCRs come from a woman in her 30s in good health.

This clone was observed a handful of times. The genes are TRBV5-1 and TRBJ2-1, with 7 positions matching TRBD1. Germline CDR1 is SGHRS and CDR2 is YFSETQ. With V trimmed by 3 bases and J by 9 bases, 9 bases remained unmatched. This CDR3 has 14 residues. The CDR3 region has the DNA TGCGCCAGCAGCTCTGACAGGGCGAAGGGTGAGCAGTTCTTC. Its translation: CASSSDRAKGEQFF.

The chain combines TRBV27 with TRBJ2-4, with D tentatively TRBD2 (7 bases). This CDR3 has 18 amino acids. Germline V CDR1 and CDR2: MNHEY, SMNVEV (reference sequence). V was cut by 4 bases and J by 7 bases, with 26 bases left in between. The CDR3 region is CASSSFLRGGRKGNIQYF. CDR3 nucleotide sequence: TGTGCCAGCAGTTCCTTCTTGAGGGGGGGTCGAAAAGGGAACATTCAGTACTTC.

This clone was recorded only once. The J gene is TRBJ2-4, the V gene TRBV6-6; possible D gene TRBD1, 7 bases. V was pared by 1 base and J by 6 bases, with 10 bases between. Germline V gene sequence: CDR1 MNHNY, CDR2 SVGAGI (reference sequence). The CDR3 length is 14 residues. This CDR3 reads CASSYWRDRNIQYF. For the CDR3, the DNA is TGTGCCAGCAGTTACTGGCGGGACAGAAACATTCAGTACTTC.

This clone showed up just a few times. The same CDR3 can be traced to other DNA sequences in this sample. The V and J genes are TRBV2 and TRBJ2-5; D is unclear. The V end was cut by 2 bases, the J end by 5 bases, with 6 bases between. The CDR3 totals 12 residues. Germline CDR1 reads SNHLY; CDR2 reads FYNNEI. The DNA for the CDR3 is TGTGCCAGCAGTGAAACTGGGGAGACCCAGTACTTC. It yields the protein CASSETGETQYF.

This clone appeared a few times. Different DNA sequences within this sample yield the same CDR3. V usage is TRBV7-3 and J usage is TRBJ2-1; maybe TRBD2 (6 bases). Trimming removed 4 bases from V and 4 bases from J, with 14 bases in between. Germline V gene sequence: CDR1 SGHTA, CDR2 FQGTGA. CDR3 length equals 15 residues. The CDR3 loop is CASSSGSGLYNEQFF. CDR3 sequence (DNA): TGTGCCAGCAGCTCGGGGAGCGGGCTATACAATGAGCAGTTCTTC.

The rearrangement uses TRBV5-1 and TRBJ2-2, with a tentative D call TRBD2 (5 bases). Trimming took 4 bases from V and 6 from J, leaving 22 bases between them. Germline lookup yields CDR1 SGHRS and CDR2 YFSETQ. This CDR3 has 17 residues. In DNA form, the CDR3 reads TGCGCCAGCAGCGTGTTAGAGCGGCGCGCCTTGCCCGGGGAGCTGTTTTTT. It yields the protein CASSVLERRALPGELFF.

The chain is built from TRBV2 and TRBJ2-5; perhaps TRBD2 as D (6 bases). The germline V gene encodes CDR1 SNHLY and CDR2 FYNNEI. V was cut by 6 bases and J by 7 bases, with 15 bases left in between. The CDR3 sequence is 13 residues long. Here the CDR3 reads CASRGTAEGTQYF. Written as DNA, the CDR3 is TGTGCCAGCAGAGGGACTGCGGAGGGGACCCAGTACTTC.

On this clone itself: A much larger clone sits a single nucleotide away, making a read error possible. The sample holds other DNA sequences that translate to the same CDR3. CDR3 nucleotide sequence: TGTGCTAGCAGCTCACCCGGATTCACGGGTGGGACCTCCTACGAGCAGTACTTC. It yields the protein CASSSPGFTGGTSYEQYF. The V and J genes are TRBV27 and TRBJ2-7; TRBD1 or TRBD2 may be the D gene (5 bases each). This CDR3 is built from 18 residues. Germline CDR1 MNHEY, CDR2 SMNVEV (reference sequence).

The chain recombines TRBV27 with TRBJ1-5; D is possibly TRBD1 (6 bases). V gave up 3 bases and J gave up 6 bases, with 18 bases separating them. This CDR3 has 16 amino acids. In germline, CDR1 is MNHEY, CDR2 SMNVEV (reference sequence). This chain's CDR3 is CASSFSGGRGGQPQHF. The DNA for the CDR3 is TGTGCCAGCAGTTTCTCTGGGGGGCGCGGGGGTCAGCCCCAGCATTTT.

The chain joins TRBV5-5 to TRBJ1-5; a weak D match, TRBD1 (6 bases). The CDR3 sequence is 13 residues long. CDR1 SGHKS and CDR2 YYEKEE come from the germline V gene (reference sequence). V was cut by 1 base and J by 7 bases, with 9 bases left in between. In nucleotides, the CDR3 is TGTGCCAGCAGCTTGTTCAGGGGCCAGCCCCAGCATTTT. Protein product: CASSLFRGQPQHF.

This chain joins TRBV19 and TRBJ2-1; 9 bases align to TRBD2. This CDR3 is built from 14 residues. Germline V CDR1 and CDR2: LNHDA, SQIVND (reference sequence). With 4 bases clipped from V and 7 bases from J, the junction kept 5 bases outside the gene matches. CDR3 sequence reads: CASSRSSGVNEQFF. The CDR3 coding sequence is TGTGCCAGTAGTAGGTCTAGCGGGGTAAATGAGCAGTTCTTC. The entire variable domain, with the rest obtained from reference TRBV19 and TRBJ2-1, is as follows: DGGITQSPKYLFRKEGQNVTLSCEQNLNHDAMYWYRQDPGQGLRLIYYSQIVNDFQKGDIAEGYSVSREKKESFPLTVTSAQKNPTAFYLCASSRSSGVNEQFFGPGTRLTVL.

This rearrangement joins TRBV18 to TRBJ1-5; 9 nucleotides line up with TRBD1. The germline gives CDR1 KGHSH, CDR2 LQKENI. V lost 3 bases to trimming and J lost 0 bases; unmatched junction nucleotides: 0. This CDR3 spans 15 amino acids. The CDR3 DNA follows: TGTGCCAGCTCACCGGGACAGGGTAGCAATCAGCCCCAGCATTTT. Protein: CASSPGQGSNQPQHF. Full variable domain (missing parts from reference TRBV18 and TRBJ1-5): NAGVMQNPRHLVRRRGQEARLRCSPMKGHSHVYWYRQLPEEGLKFMVYLQKENIIDESGMPKERFSAEFPKEGPSILRIQQVVRGDSAAYFCASSPGQGSNQPQHFGDGTRLSIL.